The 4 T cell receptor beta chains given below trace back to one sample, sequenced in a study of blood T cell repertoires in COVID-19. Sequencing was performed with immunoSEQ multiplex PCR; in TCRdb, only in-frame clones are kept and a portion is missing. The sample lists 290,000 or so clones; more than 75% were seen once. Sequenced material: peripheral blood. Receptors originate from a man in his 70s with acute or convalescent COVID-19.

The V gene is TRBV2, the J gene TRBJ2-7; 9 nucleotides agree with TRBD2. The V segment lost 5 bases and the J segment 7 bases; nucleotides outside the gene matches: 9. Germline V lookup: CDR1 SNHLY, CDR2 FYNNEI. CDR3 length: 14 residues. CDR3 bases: TGTGCCAGCAGTAGAATTACTAGCGGGTTGGAGCAGTACTTC. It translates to CASSRITSGLEQYF.

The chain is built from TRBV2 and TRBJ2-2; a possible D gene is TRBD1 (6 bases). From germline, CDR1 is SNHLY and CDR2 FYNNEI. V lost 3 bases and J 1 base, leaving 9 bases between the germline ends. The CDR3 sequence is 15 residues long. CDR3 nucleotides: TGTGCCAGCAGTGAGGGACATGAGAACACCGGGGAGCTGTTTTTT. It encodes CASSEGHENTGELFF.

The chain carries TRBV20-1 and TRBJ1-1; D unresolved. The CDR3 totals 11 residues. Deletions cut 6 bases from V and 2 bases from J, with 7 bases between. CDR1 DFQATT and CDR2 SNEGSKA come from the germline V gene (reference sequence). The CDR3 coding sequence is TGCAGTGCCTCCCCCAACACTGAAGCTTTCTTT. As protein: CSASPNTEAFF.

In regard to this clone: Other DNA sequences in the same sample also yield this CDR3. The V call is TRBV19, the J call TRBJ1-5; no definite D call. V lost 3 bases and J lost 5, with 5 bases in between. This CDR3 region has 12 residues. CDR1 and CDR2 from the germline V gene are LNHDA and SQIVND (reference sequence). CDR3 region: CASSIGDQPQHF. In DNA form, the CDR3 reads TGTGCCAGTAGTATCGGTGATCAGCCCCAGCATTTT.